This T cell receptor (beta chain) was sequenced for a study of blood T cells in healthy people across ages. Primed by a sample-barcoded 5' primer and a J-beta primer mix, a second PCR proceeded for about 7 to 12 cycles. Each CDR3 protein gets one entry after TCRdb re-called the 5' RACE reads with MiXCR. This table holds 450,000 to 700,000 distinct CDR3 sequences, approximately 30% found once. V dropped 0 bases and J dropped 0 bases, with 13 bases sitting between them. The CDR3 has 16 residues. Germline CDR1 SGHRS, CDR2 YFSETQ. V is TRBV5-1 and J is TRBJ2-7, with no clear D. The receptor comes from a woman between 70 and 85 years old in good health. Sequenced sample: blood. CDR3 in DNA: TGCGCCAGCAGCTTGGCCGTCCCCCCTACCTCCTACGAGCAGTACTTC. This translates into CASSLAVPPTSYEQYF.